These 26 T cell receptor beta chains were sequenced from one sample in a study of identical twins (dated by TCRdb to 2016 to 2018). The method behind the library was 5' RACE. These reads were obtained on an Illumina HiSeq 2000. The raw public data were reprocessed by TCRdb itself: fastp quality trimming at Q25, MiXCR clonotype calling, in-frame beta chains only. Rows merge per CDR3 protein into single entries with the most common DNA and genes. The sample data list 1.5 million or so distinct CDR3 sequences, and about 31% of these were observed just once. The leading ten clones occupy over 0.25% of the sample. Material: cord blood. Receptors originate from a newborn girl in good health.

The J gene is TRBJ2-2, the V gene TRBV28, with D uncertain. Trimming removed 5 bases at V and 5 bases at J, with 6 bases between. This CDR3 comprises 12 residues. CDR1 and CDR2 (germline): MDHEN, SYDVKM. The CDR3 DNA is TGTGCCAGCAGTCGCTGGACCGGGGAGCTGTTTTTT. It is translated as CASSRWTGELFF.

V gene TRBV28 combines with J gene TRBJ2-5; unclear D gene. The CDR3 consists of 11 residues. Germline CDR1 and CDR2: MDHEN and SYDVKM. The ends were cut back, 4 bases at V and 11 bases at J, with 11 bases in the middle. CDR3 in amino acids: CASSSLLPQYF. The CDR3 region has the DNA TGTGCCAGCAGTTCGTTGCTGCCGCAGTACTTC.

The chain combines TRBV20-1 with TRBJ1-1, with D unclear. The V gene lost 1 base and the J gene lost 2 bases, with 14 bases spanning the gap. Per the germline V gene, CDR1 is DFQATT and CDR2 is SNEGSKA (reference sequence). This CDR3 has 15 residues. The CDR3: CSARVSGVGNTEAFF. In nucleotides, the CDR3 is TGCAGTGCTAGAGTTTCCGGGGTCGGAAACACTGAAGCTTTCTTT.

This clonotype showed up just once. A junction end diverges from the germline sequence, so it may reflect a read error. J is TRBJ2-3 and V is TRBV27, with 9 bases lining up with TRBD2. CDR3 length equals 17 residues. CDR1 MNHEY and CDR2 SMNVEV come from the germline V gene (reference sequence). CDR3 bases: TGTGCCAGCAGTTTATTGCTAGCGGGGCCCTCCACAGATACGCACTATTTT. Protein sequence: CASSLLLAGPSTDTHYF.

The sample holds a few counts of this clonotype. The J gene is TRBJ1-6, the V gene TRBV6-6; 7 positions match TRBD1. Looked up from germline, CDR1 is MNHNY and CDR2 is SVGAGI (reference sequence). This CDR3 is built from 14 residues. J was trimmed by 5 bases and V by 5 bases; bases with no gene match: 3. CDR3 sequence: CASSHGTDNSPLHF. The CDR3 nucleotides are TGTGCCAGCAGTCACGGGACAGATAATTCACCCCTCCACTTT.

The chain recombines TRBV19 with TRBJ2-3, with D uncertain. Germline V gives CDR1 LNHDA, CDR2 SQIVND (reference sequence). V was trimmed by 3 bases and J by 0 bases, leaving 7 bases between them. CDR3 length: 14 amino acids. The CDR3 protein is CASSIPGSTDTQYF. In DNA, the CDR3 is TGTGCCAGTAGTATTCCCGGAAGCACAGATACGCAGTATTTT.

This clonotype was counted at least ten times. The chain couples TRBV4-2 to TRBJ2-4; perhaps TRBD2 as D (5 bases). Per the germline V gene, CDR1 is LGHNA and CDR2 is YNFKEQ. V lost 0 bases, J lost 6 bases, and 12 bases lay in between. The CDR3 extends over 15 amino acids. CDR3 sequence: CASSQDLETINIQYF. CDR3 nucleotide sequence: TGTGCCAGCAGCCAAGATCTTGAGACTATAAACATTCAGTACTTC.

With regard to this clonotype: A clone one base away is much larger, so this may be a read error. CDR3 sequence (DNA): TGCGCCAGCAGGGGGGATCCCTATTCCTACGAGCAGTGCTTC. It encodes CASRGDPYSYEQCF. The chain links TRBV5-1 to TRBJ2-1, with D perhaps being TRBD1 or TRBD2 (5 bases each). The V gene's germline CDR1 is SGHRS and CDR2 YFSETQ. CDR3 size: 14 residues.

There are many counts of this clonotype. CDR3 protein: CSARDTSGWAYEQYF. In DNA, the CDR3 is TGCAGTGCTAGGGATACTAGCGGGTGGGCCTACGAGCAGTACTTC. The J gene is TRBJ2-7, the V gene TRBV20-1, with 9 bases aligning to TRBD2. The CDR3 covers 15 residues. The germline gives CDR1 DFQATT, CDR2 SNEGSKA (reference sequence). The ends lost 3 bases at V and 2 bases at J; junction bases unmatched: 8.

The chain links TRBV4-1 to TRBJ1-2, with D perhaps matching TRBD1 (5 bases). Germline V CDR1 and CDR2: MGHRA, YSYEKL. CDR3 length equals 15 residues. The V end was cut by 1 base, the J end by 4 bases, with 13 bases between. CDR3 sequence reads: CASSQGSGTAYGYTF. The CDR3 nucleotides are TGCGCCAGCAGCCAAGGGTCGGGGACGGCCTATGGCTACACCTTC.

This clonotype has only one observation. This sequence joins TRBV20-1 and TRBJ2-5; TRBD2 is a possible D gene (6 bases). The end of the DNA fits TRBJ2-1 better, so the J call may be wrong. Germline lookup yields CDR1 DFQATT and CDR2 SNEGSKA (reference sequence). The CDR3 length is 14 residues. CDR3 in amino acids: CSASRRVGQETQFF. The CDR3 DNA reads as TGCAGTGCTAGTAGGAGGGTCGGGCAAGAGACCCAGTTCTTC.

This clonotype was counted a few times. The chain links TRBV20-1 to TRBJ2-3; 10 bases are shared with TRBD2. CDR1 DFQATT and CDR2 SNEGSKA come from the germline V gene (reference sequence). Trimming at V came to 3 bases and at J to 4 bases, leaving 7 bases not matched to a gene. CDR3 length: 15 amino acids. The CDR3 nucleotides are TGCAGTGCTAGCCGCCCTAGCGGGAGTGCAGATACGCAGTATTTT. It translates to CSASRPSGSADTQYF.

This clonotype was counted many times. The chain employs TRBV5-5 and TRBJ1-2, with no clear D. CDR1 and CDR2 from the germline V gene are SGHKS and YYEKEE (reference sequence). The CDR3 loop spans 11 amino acids. Trimming removed 1 base at V and 5 bases at J, with 3 bases between. CDR3 amino acids: CASSLPYGYTF. The CDR3 DNA reads TGTGCCAGCAGCTTGCCGTATGGCTACACCTTC.

This clonotype was counted between two and nine times. The gene calls are TRBV21-1 and TRBJ2-3; the table names TRBD1, a call not compared with the DNA. TRBV21-1 is a known pseudogene. The CDR3 runs 14 residues. The CDR3 region has the DNA TGTGCCAGCAGCACCCGGGACACGAAAGATACGCAGTATTTT. Its protein product is CASSTRDTKDTQYF.

This clonotype turned up a few times. The rearrangement uses TRBV6-1 and TRBJ2-2; D possibly corresponds to TRBD1 (5 bases). Per germline, CDR1 MNHNS and CDR2 SASEGT. Trimming removed 5 bases at V and 5 bases at J, with 15 bases between. This CDR3 is 15 amino acids long. CDR3 nucleotides: TGTGCCAGCAGTTATGCCCAGACAGTTACCGGGGAGCTGTTTTTT. Protein sequence: CASSYAQTVTGELFF.

The gene calls are TRBV5-1 and TRBJ2-4, with 8 bases fitting TRBD2. Germline loops: CDR1 SGHRS, CDR2 YFSETQ. The V and J ends lost 4 bases and 1 base, in that order; junction bases with no gene match: 7. The CDR3 loop spans 16 amino acids. The CDR3 DNA reads TGCGCCAGCAGCCCGAGGACTAGCTGGGCCAAAAACATTCAGTACTTC. Translating it yields CASSPRTSWAKNIQYF.

This clonotype was seen more than once but under ten times. The genes are TRBV7-9 and TRBJ1-6; 7 positions match TRBD1. The CDR3 covers 14 residues. Germline-derived CDR1 and CDR2 are SEHNR and FQNEAQ (reference sequence). V was pared by 3 bases and J by 9 bases, with 5 bases of the junction left unmatched. CDR3 in DNA: TGTGCCAGCAGCTTCCAGGGGGTTCCTTCACCCCTCCACTTT. Protein: CASSFQGVPSPLHF.

V and J are TRBV2 and TRBJ2-3; 7 bases are shared with TRBD2. Trimming removed 11 bases from V and 5 bases from J; junction bases left unmatched: 10. The germline CDR1 and CDR2 sequences are SNHLY and FYNNEI. The length of the CDR3 is 13 residues. The CDR3 is CAGGWEGRDTQYF. DNA of the CDR3: TGTGCCGGCGGATGGGAGGGGCGAGATACGCAGTATTTT. The whole variable domain, filled in from reference TRBV2 and TRBJ2-3, reads EPEVTQTPSHQVTQMGQEVILRCVPISNHLYFYWYRQILGQKVEFLVSFYNNEISEKSEIFDDQFSVERPDGSNFTLKIRSTKLEDSAMYFCAGGWEGRDTQYFGPGTRLTVL.

This chain joins TRBV3-1 and TRBJ1-1; D ambiguous. Germline V gene sequence: CDR1 LGHDT, CDR2 YNNKEL (reference sequence). The CDR3 is 15 amino acids. The V gene lost 1 base and the J gene lost 3 bases, with 12 bases spanning the gap. DNA for the CDR3: TGTGCCAGCAGCCAAGGGTCGGAGTTGTACACTGAAGCTTTCTTT. Translating gives CASSQGSELYTEAFF. Using reference TRBV3-1 and TRBJ1-1 for the parts outside the CDR3, the full variable domain is DTAVSQTPKYLVTQMGNDKSIKCEQNLGHDTMYWYKQDSKKFLKIMFSYNNKELIINETVPNRFSPKSPDKAHLNLHINSLELGDSAVYFCASSQGSELYTEAFFGQGTRLTVV.

V gene TRBV7-8 combines with J gene TRBJ2-5; D is possibly TRBD2 (5 bases). V lost 5 bases to trimming and J lost 3 bases, with 19 bases between them. The germline gives CDR1 SGHVS, CDR2 FQNEAQ. This CDR3 has 16 amino acids. The CDR3 sequence is CASSIRRWRAEETQYF. For the CDR3, the DNA is TGTGCCAGCAGCATACGTAGGTGGCGAGCGGAAGAGACCCAGTACTTC. The variable domain in full, with the rest retrieved from reference TRBV7-8 and TRBJ2-5, is GAGVSQSPRYKVAKRGQDVALRCDPISGHVSLFWYQQALGQGPEFLTYFQNEAQLDKSGLPSDRFFAERPEGSVSTLKIQRTQQEDSAVYLCASSIRRWRAEETQYFGPGTRLLVL.

Ten or more counts support this clonotype. V and J are TRBV5-1 and TRBJ2-1; the match to TRBD2 covers 12 bases. Germline V CDR1 and CDR2: SGHRS, YFSETQ. V was pared by 5 bases and J by 7 bases, with 7 bases of the junction left unmatched. This CDR3 contains 15 residues. CDR3 bases: TGCGCCAGCAGACCCCTAGCGGGAGGGTATAATGAGCAGTTCTTC. Protein product: CASRPLAGGYNEQFF.

This chain joins TRBV5-1 and TRBJ2-7, with D possibly being TRBD1 (5 bases). The CDR3 is made up of 16 amino acids. Germline V lookup: CDR1 SGHRS, CDR2 YFSETQ. V was clipped by 4 bases and J by 2 bases, with 19 bases between them. The CDR3, as DNA: TGCGCCAGCAGCGAATGGGCAGGGTTCGGCGCCTACGAGCAGTACTTC. Amino acids: CASSEWAGFGAYEQYF. The full variable domain, with the rest looked up from reference TRBV5-1 and TRBJ2-7, is KAGVTQTPRYLIKTRGQQVTLSCSPISGHRSVSWYQQTPGQGLQFLFEYFSETQRNKGNFPGRFSGRQFSNSRSEMNVSTLELGDSALYLCASSEWAGFGAYEQYFGPGTRLTVT.

With regard to this clonotype: Possible read error: a much larger clone is one base away. The CDR3: CGVEEPRQLGANVLTF. The CDR3 nucleotides read TGCGGCGTTGAAGAGCCTAGACAGTTGGGGGCCAACGTCCTGACTTTC. V gene TRBV29-1 combines with J gene TRBJ2-6; D possibly corresponds to TRBD1 (5 bases). There are 16 residues in the CDR3. Germline assignment: CDR1 SQVTM and CDR2 ANQGSEA.

This sequence joins TRBV21-1 and TRBJ1-2; TRBD1, the table's D call, lacks a check against the DNA. TRBV21-1 is deemed a pseudogene. This CDR3 has 16 amino acids. The CDR3, as DNA: TGTGCCAGCAGCAAAGGGACAGGGGGCGCTTTTTATGGCTACACCTTC. Residues: CASSKGTGGAFYGYTF.

This clonotype was picked up a small number of times. V usage is TRBV20-1 and J usage is TRBJ2-7, with D possibly matching TRBD2 (5 bases). The V end lost 1 base, the J end lost 1 base, and 17 bases lay between the germline ends. The CDR3 loop spans 16 amino acids. The germline CDR1 and CDR2 sequences are DFQATT and SNEGSKA (reference sequence). The CDR3: CSARGAGHSFSYEQYF. CDR3 nucleotide sequence: TGCAGTGCTAGAGGCGCGGGCCACAGTTTTTCCTACGAGCAGTACTTC.

This clonotype was observed a few times. A much larger clonotype is one base distant, so this may be a read error. The chain recombines TRBV4-1 with TRBJ2-1; D ambiguous. The CDR3 has 12 amino acids. V was cut by 4 bases and J by 4 bases, with 5 bases left in between. Germline V gives CDR1 MGHRA, CDR2 YSYEKL. The CDR3, as DNA: TGCGCCAGCAGCCGCTGTTACAATGAGCAGTTCTTC. This codes for CASSRCYNEQFF.